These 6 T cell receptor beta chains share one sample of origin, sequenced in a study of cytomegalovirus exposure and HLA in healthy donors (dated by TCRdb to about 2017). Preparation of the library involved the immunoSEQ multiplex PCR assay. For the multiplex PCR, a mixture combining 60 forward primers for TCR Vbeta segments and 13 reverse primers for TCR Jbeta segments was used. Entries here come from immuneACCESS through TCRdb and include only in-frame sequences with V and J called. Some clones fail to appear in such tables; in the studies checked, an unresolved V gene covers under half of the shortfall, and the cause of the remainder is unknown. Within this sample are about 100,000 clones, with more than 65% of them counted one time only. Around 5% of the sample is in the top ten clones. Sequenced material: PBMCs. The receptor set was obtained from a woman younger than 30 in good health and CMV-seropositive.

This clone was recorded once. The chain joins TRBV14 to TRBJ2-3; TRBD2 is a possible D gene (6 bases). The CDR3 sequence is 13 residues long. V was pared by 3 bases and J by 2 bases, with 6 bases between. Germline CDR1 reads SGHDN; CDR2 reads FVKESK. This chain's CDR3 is CASSQDYTDTQYF. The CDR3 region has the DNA TGTGCCAGCAGCCAGGACTACACAGATACGCAGTATTTT.

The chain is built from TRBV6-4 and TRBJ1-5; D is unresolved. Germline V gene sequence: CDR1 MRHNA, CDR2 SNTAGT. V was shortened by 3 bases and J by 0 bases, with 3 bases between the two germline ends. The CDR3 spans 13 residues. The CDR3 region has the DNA TGTGCCAGCAGTGAGAGTAGCAATCAGCCCCAGCATTTT. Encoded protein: CASSESSNQPQHF.

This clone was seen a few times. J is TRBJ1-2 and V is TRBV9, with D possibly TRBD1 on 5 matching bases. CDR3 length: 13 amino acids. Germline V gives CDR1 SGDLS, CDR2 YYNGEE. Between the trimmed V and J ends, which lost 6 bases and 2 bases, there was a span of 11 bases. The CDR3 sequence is CASKHRQNYGYTF. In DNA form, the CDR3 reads TGTGCCAGCAAGCACAGGCAAAACTATGGCTACACCTTC.

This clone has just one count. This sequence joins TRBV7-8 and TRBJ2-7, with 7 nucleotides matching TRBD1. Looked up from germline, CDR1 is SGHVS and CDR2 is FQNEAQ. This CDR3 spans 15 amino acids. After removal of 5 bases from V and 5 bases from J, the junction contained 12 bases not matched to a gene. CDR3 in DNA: TGTGCCAGCAGCAACCGACAGGATGGGACAGACGAGCAGTACTTC. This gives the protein CASSNRQDGTDEQYF.

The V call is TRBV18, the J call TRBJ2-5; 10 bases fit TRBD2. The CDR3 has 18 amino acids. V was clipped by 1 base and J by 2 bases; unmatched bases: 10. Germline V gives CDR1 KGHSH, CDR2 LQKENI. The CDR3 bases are TGTGCCAGCTCACCACGGCTAGCGGGAGTATCGGGACAAGAGACCCAGTACTTC. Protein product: CASSPRLAGVSGQETQYF.

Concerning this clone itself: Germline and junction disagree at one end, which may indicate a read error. The CDR3 spells CASSDGQPGNTVYF. CDR3 DNA: TGTGCCAGCAGTGATGGACAGCCTGGAAACACCGTATATTTT. The rearrangement uses TRBV25-1 and TRBJ1-3, with a tentative D call TRBD1 (6 bases). CDR1 and CDR2 (germline): MGHDK, SYGVNS. This CDR3 comprises 14 residues.